One and the same sample provided the 28 T cell receptor beta chains below, sequenced in a study of cytomegalovirus exposure and HLA in healthy donors (dated 2017 in TCRdb). Library generation was performed with the immunoSEQ multiplex PCR assay. For the multiplex PCR, a mixture combining 60 forward primers for TCR Vbeta segments and 13 reverse primers for TCR Jbeta segments was used. TCRdb stores this immuneACCESS table with in-frame sequences only. Part of the clones is absent; in the studies checked, under half of the shortfall reflects unresolved V genes, and no reason is known for the rest. This sample holds some 130,000 clones; roughly four fifths were observed only once. The ten largest clones add up to around 2% of the sample. Sequencing used PBMCs. The receptors were sampled from a young man in good health and CMV-seronegative.

The chain carries TRBV6-6 and TRBJ2-1; D call uncertain. Trimming shortened V by 0 bases and J by 7 bases, and 7 bases separated the two germline ends. The CDR3 loop spans 13 amino acids. Per the germline V gene, CDR1 is MNHNY and CDR2 is SVGAGI (reference sequence). As DNA, the CDR3 is TGTGCCAGCAGTTACTCGAGAGAGAATGAGCAGTTCTTC. It specifies CASSYSRENEQFF.

The chain uses TRBV7-8 and TRBJ2-7; possible D gene TRBD1, 6 bases. The CDR3 contains 15 residues. The germline V gene encodes CDR1 SGHVS and CDR2 FQNEAQ. V was shortened by 1 base and J by 4 bases, with 14 bases between the two germline ends. CDR3 protein: CASSLDPTGDYEQYF. The CDR3 region has the DNA TGTGCCAGCAGCTTAGATCCGACAGGAGATTACGAGCAGTACTTC.

The V gene is TRBV7-3, the J gene TRBJ2-5, with 7 bases fitting TRBD1. Trimming took 2 bases from V and 5 from J; bases not matched to a gene: 20. Germline V gene data show CDR1 as SGHTA and CDR2 as FQGTGA. The CDR3 contains 19 residues. CDR3 in amino acids: CASSLFVGRLTGLKETQYF. The DNA of the CDR3 is TGTGCCAGCAGCTTATTCGTAGGAAGGCTGACAGGGTTAAAGGAGACCCAGTACTTC. The variable domain in full, with the rest retrieved from reference TRBV7-3 and TRBJ2-5, is GAGVSQTPSNKVTEKGKYVELRCDPISGHTALYWYRQSLGQGPEFLIYFQGTGAADDSGLPNDRFFAVRPEGSVSTLKIQRTERGDSAVYLCASSLFVGRLTGLKETQYFGPGTRLLVL.

The rearrangement links TRBV4-1 to TRBJ2-7, with 9 bases that match TRBD2. The trim removed 4 bases at V and 5 bases at J, leaving 9 bases unmatched. This CDR3 has 15 amino acids. Per the germline V gene, CDR1 is MGHRA and CDR2 is YSYEKL. This chain's CDR3 is CASSRIAGASNEQYF. In DNA, the CDR3 is TGCGCCAGCAGCCGCATAGCGGGAGCCTCAAACGAGCAGTACTTC.

The J gene is TRBJ2-1, the V gene TRBV5-4; 10 bases fit TRBD2. Germline loops: CDR1 SGHNT, CDR2 YYREEE (reference sequence). J lost 8 bases, V lost 3 bases, and 11 bases had no gene match. The CDR3 extends over 16 amino acids. The CDR3 here is CASSSSLAGDVYEQFF. The CDR3 nucleotides read TGTGCCAGCAGCTCTTCTCTAGCGGGAGATGTCTATGAGCAGTTCTTC.

The rearrangement joins TRBV11-2 to TRBJ2-7; weak D call: TRBD2 (6 bases). The germline V and J ends were trimmed by 2 bases and 6 bases, with 14 bases remaining between them. CDR1 is SGHAT, CDR2 FQNNGV, per germline. This CDR3 has 14 amino acids. This CDR3 reads CASSLLLRDGEQYF. The CDR3 region has the DNA TGTGCCAGCAGCTTACTGCTGCGGGACGGCGAGCAGTACTTC.

The chain is built from TRBV5-1 and TRBJ2-1, with TRBD2 identical over 7 bases. Germline V gives CDR1 SGHRS, CDR2 YFSETQ. Unmatched junction bases numbered 14, after V lost 9 bases and J lost 8 bases. The CDR3 contains 14 residues. The CDR3, as DNA: TGCGCCACTGGAGTTGCGGGAGTTCAGGATGAGCAGTTCTTC. It yields the protein CATGVAGVQDEQFF.

This chain links TRBV7-8 with TRBJ1-1; D is ambiguous. The V and J ends lost 2 bases and 1 base respectively, with 29 bases between them. Germline V gene sequence: CDR1 SGHVS, CDR2 FQNEAQ. The CDR3 consists of 21 residues. This CDR3 reads CASSLIDRSPGRWRRNTEAFF. For the CDR3, the DNA is TGTGCCAGCAGCTTAATCGATCGGTCCCCAGGACGGTGGAGGAGGAACACTGAAGCTTTCTTT. The full variable domain, completed using reference TRBV7-8 and TRBJ1-1, is GAGVSQSPRYKVAKRGQDVALRCDPISGHVSLFWYQQALGQGPEFLTYFQNEAQLDKSGLPSDRFFAERPEGSVSTLKIQRTQQEDSAVYLCASSLIDRSPGRWRRNTEAFFGQGTRLTVV.

This clone was seen just once. This sequence joins TRBV10-3 and TRBJ2-4; D possibly corresponds to TRBD2 (5 bases). The length of the CDR3 is 17 residues. Germline lookup yields CDR1 ENHRY and CDR2 SYGVKD. The V and J ends lost 2 bases and 1 base respectively, with 15 bases between them. The CDR3 nucleotides read TGTGCCATCAGTGAGCAAGCGGTTCCGGCGGCCAAAAACATTCAGTACTTC. Its protein is CAISEQAVPAAKNIQYF.

The chain uses TRBV2 and TRBJ1-5; a weak D match, TRBD1 (5 bases). CDR1 is SNHLY and CDR2 is FYNNEI in the germline V gene. This CDR3 comprises 13 residues. Deletions cut 6 bases from V and 11 bases from J, with 17 bases between. The CDR3, as DNA: TGTGCCAGCAGCTATGGCAACCTAGGGGCCCAGCATTTT. It translates to CASSYGNLGAQHF.

Only one count was recorded for this clone. The chain couples TRBV7-9 to TRBJ2-5; 8 nucleotides match TRBD1. J gave up 4 bases and V 5 bases, and 9 bases lay outside the gene matches. The germline V gene encodes CDR1 SEHNR and CDR2 FQNEAQ (reference sequence). The CDR3 is 15 residues long. The CDR3 nucleotides read TGTGCCAGCAGCCCCGGACAGGGTGTTGTAGAGACCCAGTACTTC. Its protein is CASSPGQGVVETQYF.

This chain joins TRBV25-1 and TRBJ2-6; D not resolved. CDR1 and CDR2 (germline): MGHDK, SYGVNS. The ends were cut back, 5 bases at V and 1 base at J, with 9 bases in the middle. CDR3 length: 15 amino acids. The CDR3 nucleotides read TGTGCCAGCAGTTCCCTAGAGTCTGGGGCCAACGTCCTGACTTTC. Translating it yields CASSSLESGANVLTF.

The V call is TRBV5-1, the J call TRBJ2-3; D perhaps matches TRBD1 (6 bases). Germline CDR1 is SGHRS and CDR2 is YFSETQ. Trimming pared 4 bases from V and 3 bases from J, leaving 9 bases between. The length of the CDR3 is 13 residues. CDR3 loop: CASSPDRTDTQYF. For the CDR3, the DNA is TGCGCCAGCAGCCCGGACAGAACAGATACGCAGTATTTT.

J is TRBJ2-4 and V is TRBV27; no clear D. This CDR3 has 14 amino acids. V was trimmed by 8 bases and J by 0 bases, leaving 11 bases between them. Germline V gene sequence: CDR1 MNHEY, CDR2 SMNVEV (reference sequence). CDR3 DNA: TGTGCCAGCTCGGAGCTTATAGCCAAAAACATTCAGTACTTC. Translated: CASSELIAKNIQYF.

This chain links TRBV28 with TRBJ1-2; a weak D match, TRBD1 (5 bases). The CDR3 extends over 14 amino acids. Germline lookup yields CDR1 MDHEN and CDR2 SYDVKM. V lost 3 bases and J 5 bases, leaving 13 bases between the germline ends. The CDR3 sequence: CASSFPDSTYGYTF. DNA of the CDR3: TGTGCCAGCAGTTTCCCTGACAGCACATATGGCTACACCTTC.

V usage is TRBV6-1 and J usage is TRBJ1-5, with 12 bases identical to TRBD1. Trimming cost V 3 bases and J 6 bases; bases outside gene matches: 6. The CDR3 consists of 16 residues. In germline, CDR1 is MNHNS, CDR2 SASEGT. For the CDR3, the DNA is TGTGCCAGCAGTGAGTGGGACAGGGGGCACGGTCAGCCCCAGCATTTT. Translation gives CASSEWDRGHGQPQHF.

The CDR3 reads CASSQDGGTAHGYTF. The CDR3 DNA reads TGTGCCAGCAGCCAAGATGGGGGGACAGCGCATGGCTACACCTTC. This chain links TRBV4-2 with TRBJ1-2; 7 nucleotides align to TRBD1. The CDR3 loop spans 15 amino acids. In germline, CDR1 is LGHNA, CDR2 YNFKEQ. The junction had 7 bases not matched to a gene; V was cut back by 0 bases and J by 6 bases.

The V call is TRBV7-8, the J call TRBJ2-5; 7 bases match TRBD1. The V segment lost 5 bases and the J segment 2 bases; nucleotides outside the gene matches: 2. Germline loops: CDR1 SGHVS, CDR2 FQNEAQ. CDR3 length: 13 amino acids. The CDR3 region has the DNA TGTGCCAGCAGCGAGGGACAGCAAGAGACCCAGTACTTC. Its protein is CASSEGQQETQYF.

CDR3 DNA sequence: TGTGCCAGCAGTGACGGGACAGAGACCTACGAGCAGTACTTC. It encodes CASSDGTETYEQYF. The rearrangement joins TRBV2 to TRBJ2-7; 7 positions match TRBD1. CDR3 length: 14 amino acids. The trim removed 3 bases at V and 2 bases at J, leaving 4 bases unmatched. Germline V gives CDR1 SNHLY, CDR2 FYNNEI.

The rearrangement links TRBV28 to TRBJ2-2; 13 bases map to TRBD2. Trimming cost V 5 bases and J 4 bases; bases outside gene matches: 4. Germline V gene lookup returns CDR1 MDHEN and CDR2 SYDVKM. The CDR3 runs 16 residues. Here the CDR3 reads CASSPGLAGVTGELFF. CDR3 coding DNA: TGTGCCAGCAGTCCAGGACTAGCGGGAGTCACCGGGGAGCTGTTTTTT.

The chain employs TRBV7-9 and TRBJ2-7; D remains unclear. Germline-derived CDR1 and CDR2 are SEHNR and FQNEAQ (reference sequence). V lost 4 bases, J lost 3 bases, and 19 bases lay in between. CDR3 length: 16 residues. CDR3 DNA sequence: TGTGCCAGCAGCTCCCAGGCCTTGACAAATTACTACGAGCAGTACTTC. Protein product: CASSSQALTNYYEQYF.

This chain joins TRBV4-1 and TRBJ2-1; 11 nucleotides match TRBD2. V lost 4 bases and J lost 4; bases outside the gene matches: 3. This CDR3 is built from 15 residues. CDR1 is MGHRA, CDR2 YSYEKL, per germline. The CDR3 DNA is TGCGCCAGCAGCCTCGGACTAGCGGGTTACAATGAGCAGTTCTTC. This translates into CASSLGLAGYNEQFF.

This clone was found a few times. This chain links TRBV7-2 with TRBJ1-1; D remains ambiguous. The CDR3 is made up of 12 amino acids. V was clipped by 5 bases and J by 1 base, with 5 bases between them. The V gene's germline CDR1 is SGHTA and CDR2 FQGNSA. DNA for the CDR3: TGTGCCAGCAGCGTACAGAACACTGAAGCTTTCTTT. Amino acids: CASSVQNTEAFF.

The chain couples TRBV2 to TRBJ2-5; 14 nucleotides align to TRBD2. Losses at the gene ends were 4 bases for V and 5 bases for J; bases not matched to a gene: 3. This CDR3 is 15 amino acids long. Germline CDR1 is SNHLY and CDR2 is FYNNEI. Written as DNA, the CDR3 is TGTGCCAGCAGTGGACTAGCGGGAGGGTGGGAGACCCAGTACTTC. This translates into CASSGLAGGWETQYF.

The CDR3 DNA follows: TGTGCCAGCAGTCTTAAACCTAGCGGAATTCCCTACGAGCAGTACTTC. Translating it yields CASSLKPSGIPYEQYF. The V gene is TRBV27, the J gene TRBJ2-7; 7 bases map to TRBD2. The V gene's germline CDR1 is MNHEY and CDR2 SMNVEV (reference sequence). The CDR3 is made up of 16 amino acids. Germline trimming cut 5 bases from V and 2 bases from J; bases unmatched to any gene: 12.

This clone turned up a few times. CDR3 in DNA: TGTGCCAGCAGCCAAGAGCGGGGCTACGAGCAGTACTTC. As protein: CASSQERGYEQYF. The chain has TRBV5-6 and TRBJ2-7; 7 positions agree with TRBD2. There are 13 residues in the CDR3. V was pared by 4 bases and J by 3 bases, with 4 bases of the junction left unmatched. Per the germline V gene, CDR1 is SGHDT and CDR2 is YYEEEE.

DNA of the CDR3: TGTGCCAGCAGTGAAGCGCACAGGGGGGTACCTGAAGCTTTCTTT. It codes for CASSEAHRGVPEAFF. The chain links TRBV6-1 to TRBJ1-1, with TRBD1 identical over 8 bases. The CDR3 runs to 15 residues. Germline CDR1 and CDR2: MNHNS and SASEGT. V was clipped by 0 bases and J by 6 bases; unmatched bases: 6.

This chain links TRBV4-2 with TRBJ2-1, with 12 bases fitting TRBD2. The CDR3 length is 16 residues. With V trimmed by 6 bases and J by 5 bases, 8 bases remained unmatched. The V gene's germline CDR1 is LGHNA and CDR2 YNFKEQ. This chain's CDR3 is CASRWLAGGVDNEQFF. The DNA for the CDR3 is TGTGCCAGCAGATGGCTAGCGGGAGGGGTAGACAATGAGCAGTTCTTC.